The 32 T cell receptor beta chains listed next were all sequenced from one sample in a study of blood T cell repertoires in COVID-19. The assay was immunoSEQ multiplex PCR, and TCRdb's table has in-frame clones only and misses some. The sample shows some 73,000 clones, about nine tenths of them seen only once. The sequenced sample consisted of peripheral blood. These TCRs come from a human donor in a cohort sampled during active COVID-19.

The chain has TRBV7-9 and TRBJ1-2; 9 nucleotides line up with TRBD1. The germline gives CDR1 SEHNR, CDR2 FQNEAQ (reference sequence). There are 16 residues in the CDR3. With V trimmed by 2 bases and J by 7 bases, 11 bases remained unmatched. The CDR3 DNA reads TGTGCCAGCAGCTTAACCAGTCCCGGGACAGGGTCTGGCTACACCTTC. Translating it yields CASSLTSPGTGSGYTF. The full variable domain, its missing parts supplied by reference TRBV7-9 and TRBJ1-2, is DTGVSQNPRHKITKRGQNVTFRCDPISEHNRLYWYRQTLGQGPEFLTYFQNEAQLEKSRLLSDRFSAERPKGSFSTLEIQRTEQGDSAMYLCASSLTSPGTGSGYTFGSGTRLTVV.

The CDR3 is CASSQGVLAGGRQETQYF. CDR3 nucleotides: TGCGCCAGCAGCCAAGGGGTCCTAGCGGGGGGACGACAAGAGACCCAGTACTTC. This sequence joins TRBV4-3 and TRBJ2-5, with 11 bases that match TRBD2. Germline CDR1 LGHNA, CDR2 YSLEER. The CDR3 length is 18 residues. Losses at the gene ends were 1 base for V and 2 bases for J; bases not matched to a gene: 9.

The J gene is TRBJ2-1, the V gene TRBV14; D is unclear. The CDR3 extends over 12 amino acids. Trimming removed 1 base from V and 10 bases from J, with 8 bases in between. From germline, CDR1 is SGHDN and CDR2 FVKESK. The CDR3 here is CASSQVAREQFF. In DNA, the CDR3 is TGTGCCAGCAGCCAAGTGGCCAGGGAGCAGTTCTTC.

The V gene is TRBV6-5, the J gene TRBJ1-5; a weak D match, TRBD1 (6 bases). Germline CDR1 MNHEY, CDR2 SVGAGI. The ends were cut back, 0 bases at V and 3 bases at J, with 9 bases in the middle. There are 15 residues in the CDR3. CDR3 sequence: CASSYSGGLNQPQHF. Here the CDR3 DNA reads TGTGCCAGCAGTTACTCCGGGGGGCTCAATCAGCCCCAGCATTTT.

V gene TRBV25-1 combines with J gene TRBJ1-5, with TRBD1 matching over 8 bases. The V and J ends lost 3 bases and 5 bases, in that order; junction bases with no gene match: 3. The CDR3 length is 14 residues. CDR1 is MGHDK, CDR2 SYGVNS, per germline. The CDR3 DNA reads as TGTGCCAGCAGTGACCCAGGGGGCCATCAGCCCCAGCATTTT. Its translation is CASSDPGGHQPQHF.

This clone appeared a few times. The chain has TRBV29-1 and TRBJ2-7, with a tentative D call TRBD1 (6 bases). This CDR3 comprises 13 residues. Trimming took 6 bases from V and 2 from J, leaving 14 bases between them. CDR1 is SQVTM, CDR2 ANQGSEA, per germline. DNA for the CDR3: TGCAGCGTGGAAAGACAGGATACCTACGAGCAGTACTTC. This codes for CSVERQDTYEQYF.

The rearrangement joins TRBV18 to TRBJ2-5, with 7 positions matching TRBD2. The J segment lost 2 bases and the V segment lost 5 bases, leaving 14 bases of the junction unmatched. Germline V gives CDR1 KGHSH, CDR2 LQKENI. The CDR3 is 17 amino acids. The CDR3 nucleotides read TGTGCCAGCTCATCCCTCCGGGTAGCGGGCCCACAAGAGACCCAGTACTTC. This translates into CASSSLRVAGPQETQYF.

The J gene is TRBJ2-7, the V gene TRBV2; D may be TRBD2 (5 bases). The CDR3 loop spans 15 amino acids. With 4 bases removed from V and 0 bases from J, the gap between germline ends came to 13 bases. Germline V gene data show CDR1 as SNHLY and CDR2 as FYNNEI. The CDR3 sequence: CASSAQRVRSYEQYF. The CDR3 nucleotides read TGTGCCAGCAGTGCACAGAGGGTCCGCTCCTACGAGCAGTACTTC.

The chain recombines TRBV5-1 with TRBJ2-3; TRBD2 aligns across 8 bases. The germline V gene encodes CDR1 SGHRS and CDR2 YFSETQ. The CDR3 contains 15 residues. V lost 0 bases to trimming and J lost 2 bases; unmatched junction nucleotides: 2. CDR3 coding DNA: TGCGCCAGCAGCTTGGAGCGGGGGCCCACAGATACGCAGTATTTT. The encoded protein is CASSLERGPTDTQYF.

The DNA of the CDR3 is TGTGCCAGCAGCTCATCCGGACAGGGAAATTCACCCCTCCACTTT. Translation gives CASSSSGQGNSPLHF. This chain joins TRBV7-9 and TRBJ1-6, with 8 bases matching TRBD1. This CDR3 spans 15 amino acids. Germline V lookup: CDR1 SEHNR, CDR2 FQNEAQ (reference sequence). With 4 bases clipped from V and 7 bases from J, the junction kept 6 bases outside the gene matches.

The chain's CDR3 is CASSVAGLAGGTDTQYF. CDR3 coding DNA: TGTGCCAGCAGCGTAGCCGGACTAGCGGGGGGCACAGATACGCAGTATTTT. This chain links TRBV9 with TRBJ2-3; 13 bases map to TRBD2. The germline V gene encodes CDR1 SGDLS and CDR2 YYNGEE. Trimming took 0 bases from V and 1 from J; bases not matched to a gene: 2. This CDR3 has 17 residues.

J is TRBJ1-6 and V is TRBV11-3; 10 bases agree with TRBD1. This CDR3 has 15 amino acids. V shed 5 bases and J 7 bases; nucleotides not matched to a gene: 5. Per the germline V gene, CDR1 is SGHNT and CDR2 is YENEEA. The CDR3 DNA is TGTGCCAGCAGCGACGGACAGGGGGGAAATTCACCCCTCCACTTT. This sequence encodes CASSDGQGGNSPLHF.

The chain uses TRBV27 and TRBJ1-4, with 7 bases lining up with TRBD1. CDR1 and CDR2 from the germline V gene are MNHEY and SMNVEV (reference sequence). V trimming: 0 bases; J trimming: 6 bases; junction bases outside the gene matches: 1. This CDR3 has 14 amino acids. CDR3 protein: CASSLSQGYEKLFF. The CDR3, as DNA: TGTGCCAGCAGTTTATCACAGGGGTATGAAAAACTGTTTTTT.

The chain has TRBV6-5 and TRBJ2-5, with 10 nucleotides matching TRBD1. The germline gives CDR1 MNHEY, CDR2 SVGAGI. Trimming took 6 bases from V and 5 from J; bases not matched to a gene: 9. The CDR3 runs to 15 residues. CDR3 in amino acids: CASRLDRGVSETQYF. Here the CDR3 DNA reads TGTGCCAGCAGATTGGACAGGGGGGTTTCGGAGACCCAGTACTTC.

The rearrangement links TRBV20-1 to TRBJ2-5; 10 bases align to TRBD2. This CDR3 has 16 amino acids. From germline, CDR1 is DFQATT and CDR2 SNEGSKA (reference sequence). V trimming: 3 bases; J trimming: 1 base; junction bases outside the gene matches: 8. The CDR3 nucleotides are TGCAGTGCTAGTGAGGCTAGCGGGGGACTCCAAGAGACCCAGTACTTC. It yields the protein CSASEASGGLQETQYF.

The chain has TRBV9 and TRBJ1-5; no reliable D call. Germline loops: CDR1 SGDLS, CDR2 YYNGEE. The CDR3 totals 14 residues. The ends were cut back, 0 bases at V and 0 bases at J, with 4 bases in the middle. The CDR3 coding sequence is TGTGCCAGCAGCGTAGATCATAGCAATCAGCCCCAGCATTTT. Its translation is CASSVDHSNQPQHF.

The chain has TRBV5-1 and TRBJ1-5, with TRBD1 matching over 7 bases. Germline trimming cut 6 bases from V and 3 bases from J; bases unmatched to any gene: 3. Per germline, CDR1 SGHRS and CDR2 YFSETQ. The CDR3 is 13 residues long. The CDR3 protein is CASMTGPNQPQHF. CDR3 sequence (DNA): TGCGCCAGCATGACAGGGCCCAATCAGCCCCAGCATTTT. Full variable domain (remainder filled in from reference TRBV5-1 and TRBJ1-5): KAGVTQTPRYLIKTRGQQVTLSCSPISGHRSVSWYQQTPGQGLQFLFEYFSETQRNKGNFPGRFSGRQFSNSRSEMNVSTLELGDSALYLCASMTGPNQPQHFGDGTRLSIL.

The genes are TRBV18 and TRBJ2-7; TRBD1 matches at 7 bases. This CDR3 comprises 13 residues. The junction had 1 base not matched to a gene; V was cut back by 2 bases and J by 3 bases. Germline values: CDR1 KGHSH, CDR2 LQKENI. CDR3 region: CASSPGTVYEQYF. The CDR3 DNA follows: TGTGCCAGCTCACCAGGGACAGTCTACGAGCAGTACTTC.

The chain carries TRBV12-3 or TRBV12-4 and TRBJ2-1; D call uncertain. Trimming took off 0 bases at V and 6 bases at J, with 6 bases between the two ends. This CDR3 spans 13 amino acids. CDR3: CASSLASVNEQFF. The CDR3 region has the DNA TGTGCCAGCAGTTTAGCCTCCGTCAATGAGCAGTTCTTC.

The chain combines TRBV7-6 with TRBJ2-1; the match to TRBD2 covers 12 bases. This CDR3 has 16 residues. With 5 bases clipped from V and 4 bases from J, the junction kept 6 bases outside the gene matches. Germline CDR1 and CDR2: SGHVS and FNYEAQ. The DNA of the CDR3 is TGTGCCAGCAGCAAAACGGGACTAGCGGGTTACAATGAGCAGTTCTTC. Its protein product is CASSKTGLAGYNEQFF.

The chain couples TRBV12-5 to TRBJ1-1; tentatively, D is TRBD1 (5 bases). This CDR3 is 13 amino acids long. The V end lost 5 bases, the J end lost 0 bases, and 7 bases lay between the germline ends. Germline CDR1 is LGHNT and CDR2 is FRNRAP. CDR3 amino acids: CASGQGVNTEAFF. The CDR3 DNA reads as TGTGCTAGTGGTCAAGGGGTGAACACTGAAGCTTTCTTT.

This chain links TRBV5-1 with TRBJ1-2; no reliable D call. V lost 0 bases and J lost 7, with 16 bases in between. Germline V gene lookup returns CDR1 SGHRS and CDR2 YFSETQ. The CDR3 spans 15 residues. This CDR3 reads CASSLEAGTGSGYTF. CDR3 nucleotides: TGCGCCAGCAGCTTGGAGGCCGGAACGGGGAGTGGCTACACCTTC. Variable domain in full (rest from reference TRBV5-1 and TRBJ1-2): KAGVTQTPRYLIKTRGQQVTLSCSPISGHRSVSWYQQTPGQGLQFLFEYFSETQRNKGNFPGRFSGRQFSNSRSEMNVSTLELGDSALYLCASSLEAGTGSGYTFGSGTRLTVV.

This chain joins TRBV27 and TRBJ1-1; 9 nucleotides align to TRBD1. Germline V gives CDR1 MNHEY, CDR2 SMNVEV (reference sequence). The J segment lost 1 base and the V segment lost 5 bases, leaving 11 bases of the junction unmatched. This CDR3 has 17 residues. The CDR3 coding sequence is TGTGCCAGCAGTCTCCTCCCGGGACAGGGAGGGAACACTGAAGCTTTCTTT. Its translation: CASSLLPGQGGNTEAFF.

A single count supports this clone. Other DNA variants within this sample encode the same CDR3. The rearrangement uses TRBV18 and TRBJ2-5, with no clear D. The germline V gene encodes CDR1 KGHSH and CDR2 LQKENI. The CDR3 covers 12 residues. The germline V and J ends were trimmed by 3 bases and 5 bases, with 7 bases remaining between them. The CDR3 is CASSPERETQYF. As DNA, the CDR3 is TGTGCCAGCTCACCCGAGAGGGAGACCCAGTACTTC.

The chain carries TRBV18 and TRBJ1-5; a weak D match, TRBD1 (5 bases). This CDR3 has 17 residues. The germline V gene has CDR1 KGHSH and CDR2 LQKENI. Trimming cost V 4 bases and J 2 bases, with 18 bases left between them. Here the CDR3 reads CASSQTGGAVGNQPQHF. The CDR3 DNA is TGTGCCAGCTCACAGACGGGCGGGGCGGTAGGCAATCAGCCCCAGCATTTT.

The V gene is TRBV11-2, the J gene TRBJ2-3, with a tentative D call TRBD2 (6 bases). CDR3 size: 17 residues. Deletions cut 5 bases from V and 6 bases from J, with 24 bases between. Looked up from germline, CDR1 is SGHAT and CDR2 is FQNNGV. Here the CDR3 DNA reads TGTGCCAGCAGCCCCCTCCGCCGGGACTCACCGAAGGATACGCAGTATTTT. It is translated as CASSPLRRDSPKDTQYF.

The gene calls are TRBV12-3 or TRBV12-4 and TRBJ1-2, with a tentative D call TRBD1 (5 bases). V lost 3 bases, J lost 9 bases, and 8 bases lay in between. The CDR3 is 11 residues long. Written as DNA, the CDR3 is TGTGCCAGCAGTTTTGACAGCAGCTACACCTTC. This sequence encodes CASSFDSSYTF.

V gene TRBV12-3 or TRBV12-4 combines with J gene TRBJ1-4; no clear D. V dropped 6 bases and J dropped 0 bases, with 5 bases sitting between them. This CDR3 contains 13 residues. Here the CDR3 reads CASRSATNEKLFF. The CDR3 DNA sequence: TGTGCCAGCAGGAGCGCAACTAATGAAAAACTGTTTTTT.

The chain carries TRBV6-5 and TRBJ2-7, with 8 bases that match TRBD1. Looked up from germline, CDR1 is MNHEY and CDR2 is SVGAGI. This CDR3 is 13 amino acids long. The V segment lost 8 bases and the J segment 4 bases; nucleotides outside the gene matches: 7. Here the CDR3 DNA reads TGTGCCAGCCAACAACAGGGGGTTTACGAGCAGTACTTC. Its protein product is CASQQQGVYEQYF.

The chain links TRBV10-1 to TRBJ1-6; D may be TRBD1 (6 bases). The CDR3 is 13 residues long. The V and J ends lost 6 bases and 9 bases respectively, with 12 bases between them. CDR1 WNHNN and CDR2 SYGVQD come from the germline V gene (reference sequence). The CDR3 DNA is TGCGCCAGCAGCACAGGGAATTTTTCACCCCTCCACTTT. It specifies CASSTGNFSPLHF.

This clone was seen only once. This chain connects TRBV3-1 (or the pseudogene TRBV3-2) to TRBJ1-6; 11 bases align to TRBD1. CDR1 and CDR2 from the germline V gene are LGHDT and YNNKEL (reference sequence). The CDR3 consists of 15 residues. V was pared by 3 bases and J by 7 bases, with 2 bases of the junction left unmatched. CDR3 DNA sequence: TGTGCCAGCAGCCAGGGACAGGGGGAAAATTCACCCCTCCACTTT. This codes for CASSQGQGENSPLHF.

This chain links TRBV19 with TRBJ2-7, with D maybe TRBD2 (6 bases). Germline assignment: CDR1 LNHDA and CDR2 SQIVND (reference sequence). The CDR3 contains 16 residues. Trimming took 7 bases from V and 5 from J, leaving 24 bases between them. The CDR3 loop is CASKNGGTSVVDEQYF. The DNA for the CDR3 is TGTGCCAGTAAAAATGGCGGGACCTCCGTCGTCGACGAGCAGTACTTC.